The 28 T cell receptor beta chains given below trace back to one sample, sequenced in a study of blood T cell repertoires in COVID-19. Method: immunoSEQ multiplex PCR; TCRdb's copy keeps in-frame clones and lacks some. The sample yields 60,000 to 95,000 clones, about 90% seen once. The source material was peripheral blood. The receptors shown here come from a human donor in a cohort sampled during active COVID-19.

The chain uses TRBV6-5 and TRBJ2-6; 9 positions agree with TRBD1. Germline trimming cut 6 bases from V and 4 bases from J; bases unmatched to any gene: 4. The CDR3 covers 15 residues. Looked up from germline, CDR1 is MNHEY and CDR2 is SVGAGI. DNA for the CDR3: TGTGCCAGCAGGGACAGGGGTACAGGGGCCAACGTCCTGACTTTC. Protein sequence: CASRDRGTGANVLTF.

The J gene is TRBJ2-5, the V gene TRBV3-1 (or the pseudogene TRBV3-2); TRBD2 matches 11 bases. CDR3 length: 14 residues. Per germline, CDR1 LGHDT and CDR2 YNNKEL (reference sequence). V gave up 6 bases and J gave up 3 bases; unmatched junction bases: 3. CDR3 sequence: CASRLAGGEETQYF. CDR3 sequence (DNA): TGTGCCAGCAGGTTAGCGGGGGGGGAAGAGACCCAGTACTTC.

Points on this clone: Other DNA sequences in the same sample also yield this CDR3. The chain carries TRBV25-1 and TRBJ1-2; D is possibly TRBD1 (6 bases). Trimming shortened V by 1 base and J by 5 bases, and 11 bases separated the two germline ends. The CDR3 has 14 residues. From germline, CDR1 is MGHDK and CDR2 SYGVNS. The CDR3 nucleotides are TGTGCCAGCAGTGAATCGGGACAAATATATGGCTACACCTTC. It yields the protein CASSESGQIYGYTF.

The V and J genes are TRBV6-2 or TRBV6-3 and TRBJ1-2; D gene uncertain. The V gene lost 2 bases and the J gene lost 2 bases, with 6 bases spanning the gap. The CDR3 length is 13 residues. Germline V gene sequence: CDR1 MNHEY, CDR2 SVGEGT. DNA of the CDR3: TGTGCCAGCAGTTACCGTTCGAACTATGGCTACACCTTC. It encodes CASSYRSNYGYTF.

The genes are TRBV6-2 or TRBV6-3 and TRBJ1-5, with D uncertain. The CDR3 covers 13 residues. CDR1 is MNHEY, CDR2 SVGEGT, per germline. V shed 0 bases and J shed 8 bases, with 8 bases lying between them. CDR3 amino acids: CASSYSSSEPQHF. In nucleotides, the CDR3 is TGTGCCAGCAGTTACTCGAGTTCGGAGCCCCAGCATTTT.

The gene calls are TRBV28 and TRBJ1-1; no firm D call. Trimming took 6 bases from V and 6 from J, leaving 14 bases between them. CDR1 is MDHEN and CDR2 is SYDVKM in the germline V gene. This CDR3 has 13 amino acids. CDR3 protein: CASRATGNSEAFF. The CDR3 coding sequence is TGTGCCAGCAGGGCTACGGGAAACTCTGAAGCTTTCTTT.

The CDR3 DNA is TGCGCCAGCAGCCAAGCATCGGGTGTGGGAGAGACCCAGTACTTC. Encoded protein: CASSQASGVGETQYF. The chain links TRBV4-3 to TRBJ2-5; D call uncertain. The CDR3 extends over 15 amino acids. The V gene's germline CDR1 is LGHNA and CDR2 YSLEER. Trimming shortened V by 1 base and J by 4 bases, and 13 bases separated the two germline ends.

The V and J genes are TRBV4-2 and TRBJ1-6, with a tentative D call TRBD1 (5 bases). Germline lookup yields CDR1 LGHNA and CDR2 YNFKEQ. CDR3 size: 17 residues. Trimming left V 0 bases short and J 2 bases short, with 11 bases between. The CDR3 nucleotides are TGTGCCAGCAGCCAAGAAAGGACAAGAACCTATAATTCACCCCTCCACTTT. It encodes CASSQERTRTYNSPLHF.

This chain links TRBV29-1 with TRBJ2-2, with D maybe TRBD1 (6 bases). Germline V gene sequence: CDR1 SQVTM, CDR2 ANQGSEA. The CDR3 is 14 residues long. The V gene lost 6 bases and the J gene lost 0 bases, with 11 bases spanning the gap. CDR3 protein: CSVPGQTNTGELFF. In DNA form, the CDR3 reads TGCAGCGTGCCGGGACAAACGAACACCGGGGAGCTGTTTTTT.

The chain carries TRBV11-2 and TRBJ2-3; 13 bases agree with TRBD2. Germline values: CDR1 SGHAT, CDR2 FQNNGV. This CDR3 has 15 residues. J gave up 5 bases and V 4 bases, and 3 bases lay outside the gene matches. CDR3 in amino acids: CASSWGLAGKDTQYF. The CDR3 DNA reads TGTGCCAGCAGCTGGGGACTAGCGGGGAAAGATACGCAGTATTTT.

V usage is TRBV11-2 and J usage is TRBJ2-3, with 8 bases lining up with TRBD1. Germline trimming cut 0 bases from V and 1 base from J; bases unmatched to any gene: 0. From germline, CDR1 is SGHAT and CDR2 FQNNGV. This CDR3 region has 15 residues. As DNA, the CDR3 is TGTGCCAGCAGCTTAGAGGGACAGGGCACAGATACGCAGTATTTT. This sequence encodes CASSLEGQGTDTQYF.

The V and J genes are TRBV29-1 and TRBJ1-5; 11 nucleotides match TRBD1. With 5 bases clipped from V and 4 bases from J, the junction kept 4 bases outside the gene matches. The germline V gene has CDR1 SQVTM and CDR2 ANQGSEA. The CDR3 is 14 amino acids. CDR3 bases: TGCAGCGTTAGGGACAGGGGGATTAATCAGCCCCAGCATTTT. This gives the protein CSVRDRGINQPQHF.

This clone is medium-sized. This chain uses TRBV5-1 with TRBJ2-7, with D uncertain. The V end was cut by 9 bases, the J end by 6 bases, with 7 bases between. CDR3 length: 9 amino acids. Germline V gene sequence: CDR1 SGHRS, CDR2 YFSETQ. DNA of the CDR3: TGCGCCACGCGCCCCGAGCAGTACTTC. Encoded protein: CATRPEQYF.

The chain joins TRBV6-6 to TRBJ2-7, with D tentatively TRBD1 (6 bases). This CDR3 has 13 residues. Germline assignment: CDR1 MNHNY and CDR2 SVGAGI (reference sequence). The V gene lost 4 bases and the J gene lost 6 bases, with 13 bases spanning the gap. Here the CDR3 reads CASSSAQGFEQYF. CDR3 nucleotide sequence: TGTGCCAGCAGTTCCGCGCAGGGGTTCGAGCAGTACTTC.

The V and J genes are TRBV5-1 and TRBJ2-3, with 8 bases that match TRBD2. Per the germline V gene, CDR1 is SGHRS and CDR2 is YFSETQ. This CDR3 has 14 residues. V lost 2 bases, J lost 6 bases, and 5 bases stayed unmatched. CDR3 coding DNA: TGCGCCAGCAGCTTAGCGGGGGATCGGGATACGCAGTATTTT. It encodes CASSLAGDRDTQYF. The full variable domain, rest sourced from reference TRBV5-1 and TRBJ2-3, is KAGVTQTPRYLIKTRGQQVTLSCSPISGHRSVSWYQQTPGQGLQFLFEYFSETQRNKGNFPGRFSGRQFSNSRSEMNVSTLELGDSALYLCASSLAGDRDTQYFGPGTRLTVL.

On this clone itself: Other DNA sequences of this sample code for an identical CDR3. This rearrangement joins TRBV3-1 (or the pseudogene TRBV3-2) to TRBJ1-3; D is possibly TRBD1 (5 bases). The CDR3 consists of 13 residues. Looked up from germline, CDR1 is LGHDT and CDR2 is YNNKEL (reference sequence). The V end lost 2 bases, the J end lost 3 bases, and 5 bases lay between the germline ends. CDR3 in amino acids: CASSQQGGNTIYF. The DNA of the CDR3 is TGTGCCAGCAGCCAACAGGGTGGAAACACCATATATTTT.

The chain recombines TRBV19 with TRBJ1-5, with D unclear. This CDR3 spans 13 amino acids. V gave up 3 bases and J gave up 3 bases, with 6 bases separating them. Per the germline V gene, CDR1 is LNHDA and CDR2 is SQIVND (reference sequence). CDR3 sequence reads: CASSMAVNQPQHF. CDR3 coding DNA: TGTGCCAGTAGTATGGCGGTCAATCAGCCCCAGCATTTT.

The V gene is TRBV6-5, the J gene TRBJ1-1, with D possibly being TRBD1 (5 bases). V lost 6 bases to trimming and J lost 8 bases, with 16 bases between them. CDR1 is MNHEY and CDR2 is SVGAGI in the germline V gene. CDR3 length equals 13 residues. In DNA form, the CDR3 reads TGTGCCAGCAGACCTACCGGGGACTTGGAAGCTTTCTTT. As protein: CASRPTGDLEAFF.

This chain joins TRBV6-5 and TRBJ1-2; weak D call: TRBD1 (6 bases). The germline V gene has CDR1 MNHEY and CDR2 SVGAGI. The V end lost 7 bases, the J end lost 2 bases, and 17 bases lay between the germline ends. This CDR3 spans 15 amino acids. Here the CDR3 reads CASTSGGIKNYGYTF. The CDR3 DNA is TGTGCCAGCACCTCTGGGGGCATCAAAAACTATGGCTACACCTTC.

The genes are TRBV27 and TRBJ1-6; perhaps TRBD1 as D (5 bases). The CDR3 extends over 16 amino acids. CDR1 MNHEY and CDR2 SMNVEV come from the germline V gene (reference sequence). With 1 base removed from V and 7 bases from J, the gap between germline ends came to 14 bases. The CDR3 here is CASSLWAGMGNSPLHF. DNA of the CDR3: TGTGCCAGCAGTTTATGGGCAGGGATGGGAAATTCACCCCTCCACTTT.

Comment on this clone: At one end, the junction sequence differs from germline, possibly due to a read error. This chain uses TRBV7-7 with TRBJ1-5; D possibly corresponds to TRBD1 (5 bases). Germline assignment: CDR1 SSHAT and CDR2 FNYEAQ (reference sequence). CDR3 length equals 13 residues. The CDR3 loop reads CASSPGGNQPQHF. Here the CDR3 DNA reads TGTGCTAGCAGCCCCGGGGGTAATCAGCCCCAGCATTTT.

V and J are TRBV29-1 and TRBJ1-1; D remains unclear. CDR1 SQVTM and CDR2 ANQGSEA come from the germline V gene. V lost 5 bases and J lost 1, with 8 bases in between. This CDR3 is 12 amino acids long. CDR3 sequence reads: CSVLVGNTEAFF. CDR3 sequence (DNA): TGCAGCGTTTTAGTCGGGAACACTGAAGCTTTCTTT.

The gene calls are TRBV7-2 and TRBJ1-1, with D unclear. This CDR3 comprises 14 residues. The germline V and J ends were trimmed by 6 bases and 1 base, with 12 bases remaining between them. In germline, CDR1 is SGHTA, CDR2 FQGNSA. CDR3 bases: TGTGCCAGCAGTCTCGACTCCTCGAACACTGAAGCTTTCTTT. It encodes CASSLDSSNTEAFF. Drawing the rest from reference TRBV7-2 and TRBJ1-1, the complete variable domain is GAGVSQSPSNKVTEKGKDVELRCDPISGHTALYWYRQSLGQGLEFLIYFQGNSAPDKSGLPSDRFSAERTGGSVSTLTIQRTQQEDSAVYLCASSLDSSNTEAFFGQGTRLTVV.

The chain carries TRBV5-1 and TRBJ2-1, with a possible D match to TRBD1 (6 bases). This CDR3 contains 16 residues. Germline CDR1 is SGHRS and CDR2 is YFSETQ. The germline V and J ends were trimmed by 4 bases and 4 bases, with 18 bases remaining between them. The CDR3 sequence: CASSVEDSRLYNEQFF. The CDR3 nucleotides are TGCGCCAGCAGCGTAGAGGACAGCAGGTTATACAATGAGCAGTTCTTC.

The V gene is TRBV6-2 or TRBV6-3, the J gene TRBJ2-2, with 10 bases matching TRBD1. This CDR3 has 16 amino acids. The germline V gene encodes CDR1 MNHEY and CDR2 SVGEGT. The J segment lost 5 bases and the V segment lost 0 bases, leaving 3 bases of the junction unmatched. The CDR3 protein is CASSYSPGQGTGELFF. CDR3 sequence (DNA): TGTGCCAGCAGTTACTCTCCGGGACAGGGGACCGGGGAGCTGTTTTTT.

This chain uses TRBV29-1 with TRBJ2-3; D is perhaps TRBD2 (7 bases). The V and J ends lost 2 bases and 1 base respectively, with 10 bases between them. Looked up from germline, CDR1 is SQVTM and CDR2 is ANQGSEA. The CDR3 is made up of 14 amino acids. The CDR3 here is CSVEPGGGTDTQYF. The CDR3 DNA follows: TGCAGCGTTGAACCGGGGGGCGGCACAGATACGCAGTATTTT.

This CDR3 reads CASAAQAQRTEAFF. CDR3 bases: TGTGCCAGCGCCGCCCAAGCCCAACGGACTGAAGCTTTCTTT. This chain connects TRBV19 to TRBJ1-1; the D is unclear. The CDR3 length is 14 residues. Between the trimmed V and J ends, which lost 9 bases and 5 bases, there was a span of 19 bases. Germline CDR1 reads LNHDA; CDR2 reads SQIVND (reference sequence).

This sequence joins TRBV18 and TRBJ1-5, with TRBD1 as a possible D gene (5 bases). This CDR3 region has 17 residues. Germline V gene lookup returns CDR1 KGHSH and CDR2 LQKENI. The ends were cut back, 0 bases at V and 2 bases at J, with 14 bases in the middle. The DNA for the CDR3 is TGTGCCAGCTCACCACCGTTATGGGGCGTGGGCAATCAGCCCCAGCATTTT. Amino acids: CASSPPLWGVGNQPQHF.